The T cell receptor (beta chain) described here comes from a study of early T cells in non-severe SARS-CoV-2 infection (dated by TCRdb to the early 2020s). Notes on the research overall: Because TCR sequencing was done on bulk RNA from unsorted whole blood, the alpha and beta chains could not be paired.

This clonotype was seen a few times. Its specific antigen is unknown. Base qualities are not provided; no much larger clone lies one nucleotide away. Taken from the germline V gene, the CDR1 and CDR2 loops are SNHLY and FYNNEI. The CDR3 sequence holds 14 residues, the cysteine and phenylalanine included. Kept here is only the CDR3 DNA, which spans 42 bases and is read in frame from base 1. V gives up 8 bases and J gives up 1 base, and the segment between their germline ends measures 14 bases. Findings and caveats that apply to the study as a whole: Matching against VDJdb was skewed toward anti-spike CD8 responses, likely underestimated virus-specific expansions, and missed private and CD4 specificities.

This was a case-control study nested in a cohort of healthcare workers in London, UK, who had nasopharyngeal swab PCR tests and blood samples taken every week. Between 23 and 31 March 2020, the week of the UK lockdown, healthcare workers were enrolled and then followed up weekly for as long as 16 weeks. Receptors were amplified or captured by 5' RACE. The data were produced on a NextSeq 500. To correct for sequencing error and PCR bias, the TCR library protocol tagged individual cDNA molecules with unique molecular identifiers. Both TCR alpha and beta chains were sequenced, and tight co-correlation was observed between alpha and beta sequence abundances in each sample. The study's processing was this. Decombinator V4 was used to annotate the V gene, J gene and CDR3 of the TCR sequences. TCRs were defined as expanded if a significant change between any two time points was detected under a Poisson model with p below 0.0001. TCR abundances were normalised to the total number of TCRs sequenced per sample and expressed as counts per million. TRAV1-2 paired with TRAJ12, TRAJ20 or TRAJ33 defined MAIT TCRs, while TRAV10 paired with TRAJ18 defined iNKT TCRs. VDJdb, accessed 1 November 2021, was searched for CMV, EBV and SARS-CoV-2 annotated TCRs, with TCRs annotated for multiple antigens excluded. TCRdb passed the public sequencing reads through fastp at Q25 and MiXCR, retaining productive beta sequences. Every CDR3 protein is listed once, alongside the most common genes and DNA of its rows. The V and J calls and clone size come from TCRdb's table, not from the authors' own analysis. For this sample the table gives roughly 62,000 distinct CDR3 sequences, of which roughly 8% were detected only once. The ten largest clones add up to about 3.3% of the sample.

The sequenced sample consisted of whole blood. This chain is built from TRBV2 and TRBJ2-5; the D gene cannot be named for sure. The receptor comes from an adult who was a healthcare worker with PCR-confirmed SARS-CoV-2 infection or an uninfected control (not recorded which). The CDR3 region has the sequence CASPAHAGQETQYF. Read as DNA, the sequence is TGTGCCAGCCCAGCTCACGCCGGCCAAGAGACCCAGTACTTC.